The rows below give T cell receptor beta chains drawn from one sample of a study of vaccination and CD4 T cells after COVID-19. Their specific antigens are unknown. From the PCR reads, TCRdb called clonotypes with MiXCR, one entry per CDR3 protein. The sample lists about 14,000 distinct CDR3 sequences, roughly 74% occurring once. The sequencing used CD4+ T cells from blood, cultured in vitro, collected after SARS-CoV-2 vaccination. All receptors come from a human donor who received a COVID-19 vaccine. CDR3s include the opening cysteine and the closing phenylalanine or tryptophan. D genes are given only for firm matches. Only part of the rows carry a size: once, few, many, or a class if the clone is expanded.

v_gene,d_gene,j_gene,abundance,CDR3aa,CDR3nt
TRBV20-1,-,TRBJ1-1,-,CSAGNPGPKAFF,TGCAGTGCTGGGAATCCGGGACCTAAGGCTTTCTTT
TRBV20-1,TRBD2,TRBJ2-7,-,CSARPSGATYEQYF,TGCAGTGCCCGCCCTAGCGGGGCAACCTACGAGCAGTACTTC
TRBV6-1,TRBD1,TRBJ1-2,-,CASRRLGQAMGYTF,TGTGCCAGCAGGCGACTGGGACAGGCTATGGGCTACACCTTC
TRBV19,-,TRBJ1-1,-,CASTITTGNTEAFF,TGTGCCAGTACTATCACCACAGGGAACACTGAAGCTTTCTTT
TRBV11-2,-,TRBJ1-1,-,CASSSQSSSTEAFF,TGTGCCAGCAGCTCACAGAGTTCGAGCACTGAAGCTTTCTTT
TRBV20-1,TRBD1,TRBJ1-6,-,CSAEGAPNSPLHF,TGCAGTGCCGAGGGGGCCCCTAATTCACCCCTCCACTTT
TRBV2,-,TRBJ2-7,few,CASGPFPLGTYEQYF,TGTGCCAGCGGACCATTTCCCCTCGGAACCTACGAGCAGTACTTC
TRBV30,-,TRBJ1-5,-,CASTGSNQPQHF,TGTGCCTCTACAGGTAGCAATCAGCCCCAGCATTTT
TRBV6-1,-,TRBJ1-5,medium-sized,CASSEEARRSNQPQHF,TGTGCCAGCAGTGAAGAGGCGAGGAGGAGCAATCAGCCCCAGCATTTT
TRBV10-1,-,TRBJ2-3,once,CASSGLNGQSSTDTQYF,TGCGCCAGCAGTGGACTCAACGGACAGTCTAGCACAGATACGCAGTATTTT
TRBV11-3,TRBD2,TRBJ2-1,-,CASSRGRVSYNEQFF,TGTGCCAGCAGCCGCGGGAGGGTCTCCTACAATGAGCAGTTCTTC
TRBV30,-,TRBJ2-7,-,CAWRKQGRAAEQYF,TGTGCCTGGAGGAAACAGGGTAGGGCGGCCGAGCAGTACTTC
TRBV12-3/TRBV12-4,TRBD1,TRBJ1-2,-,CASRPRGQGGGYGYTF,TGTGCCAGCAGACCCAGGGGACAGGGCGGCGGCTATGGCTACACCTTC
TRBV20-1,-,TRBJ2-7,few,CSASPGTRSYEQYF,TGCAGTGCTAGTCCAGGGACGAGGTCCTACGAGCAGTACTTC
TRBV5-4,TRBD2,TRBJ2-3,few,CASSQASGGETDTQYF,TGTGCCAGCAGCCAAGCTAGCGGGGGGGAAACAGATACGCAGTATTTT
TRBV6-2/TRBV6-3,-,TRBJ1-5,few,CASTWKGIRGNQPQHF,TGTGCCAGCACTTGGAAGGGCATCCGTGGCAATCAGCCCCAGCATTTT
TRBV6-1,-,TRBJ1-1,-,CASSRGLEAFF,TGTGCCAGCAGCCGGGGACTTGAAGCTTTCTTT
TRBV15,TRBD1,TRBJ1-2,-,CATSRTRTGQGRYIYGYTF,TGTGCCACCAGCAGGACGAGAACGGGACAGGGGAGGTATATCTATGGCTACACCTTC
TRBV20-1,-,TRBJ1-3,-,CSASHSGNTIYF,TGCAGTGCTAGCCATTCTGGAAACACCATATATTTT
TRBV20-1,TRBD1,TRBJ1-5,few,CSARDRGPLSNQPQHF,TGCAGTGCTAGAGATAGGGGGCCTCTTAGCAATCAGCCCCAGCATTTT
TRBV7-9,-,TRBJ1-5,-,CASSSKGGSQPQHF,TGTGCCAGCAGCTCCAAGGGGGGAAGTCAGCCCCAGCATTTT
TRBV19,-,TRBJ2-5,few,CASSIPHVGGAETQYF,TGTGCCAGTAGTATACCCCACGTCGGGGGCGCCGAGACCCAGTACTTC
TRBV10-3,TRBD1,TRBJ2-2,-,CAISEGTGGSAGELFF,TGTGCCATCAGTGAGGGGACAGGGGGCAGTGCCGGGGAGCTGTTTTTT
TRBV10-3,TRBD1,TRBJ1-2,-,CAISDAGGEYGYTF,TGTGCCATCAGTGACGCAGGGGGAGAGTATGGCTACACCTTC
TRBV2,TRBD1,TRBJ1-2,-,CASRTGTGHYGYTF,TGTGCCAGCAGAACCGGGACAGGGCACTATGGCTACACCTTC
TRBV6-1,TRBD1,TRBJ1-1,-,CASSLDRAEAFF,TGTGCCAGCAGCCTGGACAGGGCCGAAGCTTTCTTT
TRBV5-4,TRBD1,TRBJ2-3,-,CASSLNRGLEADTQYF,TGTGCCAGCAGCTTGAACAGGGGGCTGGAGGCAGATACGCAGTATTTT
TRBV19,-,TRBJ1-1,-,CASSFPGLNTEAFF,TGTGCCAGTAGTTTCCCAGGCCTGAACACTGAAGCTTTCTTT
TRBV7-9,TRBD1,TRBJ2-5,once,CASSPEGQGDETQYF,TGTGCCAGCAGCCCCGAGGGACAGGGGGACGAGACCCAGTACTTC
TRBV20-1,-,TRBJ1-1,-,CSARDPGPGTEAFF,TGCAGTGCTAGAGATCCAGGGCCGGGGACTGAAGCTTTCTTT
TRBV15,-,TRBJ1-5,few,CATSRDRRGGNQPQHF,TGTGCCACCAGCAGAGATCGGAGGGGGGGCAATCAGCCCCAGCATTTT
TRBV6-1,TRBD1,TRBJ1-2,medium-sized,CASSNDRDPTYGYTF,TGTGCCAGCAGTAATGACAGGGACCCCACATATGGCTACACCTTC
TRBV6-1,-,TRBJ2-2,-,CASTKNRGGELFF,TGTGCCAGCACAAAGAACCGGGGCGGGGAGCTGTTTTTT
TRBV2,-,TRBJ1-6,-,CASSVRPGSGSPLHF,TGTGCCAGCAGTGTTCGACCGGGGAGCGGCTCACCCCTCCACTTT
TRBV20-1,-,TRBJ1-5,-,CSASIPYSNQPQHF,TGCAGTGCTTCTATTCCCTACTCAAATCAGCCCCAGCATTTT
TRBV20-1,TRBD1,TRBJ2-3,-,CSARAITGGPSTDTQYF,TGCAGTGCTAGAGCTATTACAGGGGGGCCTAGCACAGATACGCAGTATTTT
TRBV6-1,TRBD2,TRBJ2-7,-,CASSSPGLGSEQYF,TGTGCCAGCAGTAGTCCGGGACTAGGCTCCGAGCAGTACTTC
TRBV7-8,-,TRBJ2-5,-,CASSSGRQETQYF,TGTGCCAGCAGCTCCGGGAGACAAGAGACCCAGTACTTC
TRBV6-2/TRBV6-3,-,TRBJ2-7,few,CAGSYPEPEQYF,TGTGCCGGCAGTTACCCAGAACCCGAGCAGTACTTC
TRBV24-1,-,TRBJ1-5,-,CATNFFNDNGNQPQHF,TGTGCCACCAATTTCTTCAACGACAACGGCAATCAGCCCCAGCATTTT
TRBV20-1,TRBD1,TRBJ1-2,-,CSARLPTGAYGYTF,TGCAGTGCTAGGCTCCCCACAGGGGCCTATGGCTACACCTTC
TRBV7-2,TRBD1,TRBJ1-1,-,CASSLEGAWNTEAFF,TGTGCCAGCAGCTTAGAGGGGGCATGGAACACTGAAGCTTTCTTT
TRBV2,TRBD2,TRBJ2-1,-,CASGGTSGNEQFF,TGTGCCAGCGGGGGGACTAGCGGTAATGAGCAGTTCTTC
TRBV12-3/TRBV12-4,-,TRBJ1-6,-,CASSRSGLGSSYNSPLHF,TGTGCCAGCAGCAGGTCAGGACTGGGAAGCTCCTATAATTCACCCCTCCACTTT
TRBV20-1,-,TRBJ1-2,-,CSADPGKGGDGYTF,TGCAGTGCGGACCCCGGGAAGGGGGGAGACGGCTACACCTTC
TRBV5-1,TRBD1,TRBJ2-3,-,CASSFKGAPLDTQYF,TGCGCCAGCAGCTTCAAGGGGGCGCCTTTAGATACGCAGTATTTT
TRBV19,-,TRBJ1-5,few,CASRVTGRDQPQHF,TGTGCCAGTAGGGTTACAGGGAGGGATCAGCCCCAGCATTTT
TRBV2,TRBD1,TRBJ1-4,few,CASRGTRGRRQNEKLFF,TGTGCCAGCAGGGGGACCAGGGGGCGCCGCCAGAATGAAAAACTGTTTTTT
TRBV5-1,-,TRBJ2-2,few,CASSPGHLNTGELFF,TGCGCCAGCAGCCCGGGACACCTGAACACCGGGGAGCTGTTTTTT